This entry features one T cell receptor (beta chain) sequence. CDR1 and CDR2 from the germline V gene are SGHDT and YYEEEE. The V end was cut by 5 bases, the J end by 0 bases, with 18 bases between. The CDR3 length is 18 residues. TCRdb's copy holds only in-frame clones and misses some; the assay was immunoSEQ multiplex PCR. This sample has under 35,000 clones; about 86% occur once, and the top ten carry 6.8%. This entry is derived from a study of T cell responses to AZD1222 COVID-19 vaccine. The chain combines TRBV5-6 with TRBJ1-6; TRBD1 might be the D (6 bases). The sequence derives from an adult in good health. Material: peripheral blood, obtained on day 0 of AZD1222 vaccination. In DNA, the CDR3 is TGTGCCAGCAGGAAGGACGGGGGCCGAAGCTCCTATAATTCACCCCTCCACTTT. Translating gives CASRKDGGRSSYNSPLHF. The variable domain in full, with the rest retrieved from reference TRBV5-6 and TRBJ1-6, is DAGVTQSPTHLIKTRGQQVTLRCSPKSGHDTVSWYQQALGQGPQFIFQYYEEEERQRGNFPDRFSGHQFPNYSSELNVNALLLGDSALYLCASRKDGGRSSYNSPLHFGNGTRLTVT.